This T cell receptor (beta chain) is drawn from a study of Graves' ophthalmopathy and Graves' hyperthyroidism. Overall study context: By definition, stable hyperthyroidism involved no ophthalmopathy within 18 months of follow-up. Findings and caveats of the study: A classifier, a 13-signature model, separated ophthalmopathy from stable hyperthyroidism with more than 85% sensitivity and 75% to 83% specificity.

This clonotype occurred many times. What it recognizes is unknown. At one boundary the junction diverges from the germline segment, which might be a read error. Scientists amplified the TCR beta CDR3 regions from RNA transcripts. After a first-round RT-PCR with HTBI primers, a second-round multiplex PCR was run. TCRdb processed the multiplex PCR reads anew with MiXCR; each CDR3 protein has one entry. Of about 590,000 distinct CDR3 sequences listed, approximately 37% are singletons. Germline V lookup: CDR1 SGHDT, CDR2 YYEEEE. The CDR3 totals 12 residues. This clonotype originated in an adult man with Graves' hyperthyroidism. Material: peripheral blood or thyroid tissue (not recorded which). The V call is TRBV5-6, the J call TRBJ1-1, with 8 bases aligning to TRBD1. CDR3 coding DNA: TGTGCCAGCAGCGGACCGGGACAGGAAAAGTCCTTT. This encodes CASSGPGQEKSF.